This entry is about one T cell receptor (beta chain). Its antigen is undetermined. CDR3 length: 11 residues. The V gene lost 4 bases and the J gene lost 1 base, with 1 base spanning the gap. This sample was included in a study of post-analysis software for immune sequencing data. Study in general: Recorded subtypes: relapsing-remitting, secondary progressive, progressive-relapsing; some patients unannotated. The study, taken as a whole, reports: Significantly lower normalized Chao1 diversity was found in patients with multiple sclerosis relative to controls. Five TRBV segments, including TRBV5-6, TRBV5-1 and TRBV20-1, were more frequent in patients than controls. F-measure co-clustering was strong for batch-matched samples.

Carried by the TCR beta cDNA libraries were unique molecular identifiers. Each CDR3 protein gets one entry after TCRdb re-called the PCR reads with MiXCR. The sample holds more than 350,000 distinct CDR3 sequences, approximately 39% seen once. Sequencing was done on a sample of blood. The source is a girl aged 2-10 years with multiple sclerosis. The rearrangement links TRBV12-3 or TRBV12-4 to TRBJ1-1; unclear D gene. CDR3 in DNA: TGTGCCAGCAGTTCGAACACTGAAGCTTTCTTT. The encoded protein is CASSSNTEAFF.